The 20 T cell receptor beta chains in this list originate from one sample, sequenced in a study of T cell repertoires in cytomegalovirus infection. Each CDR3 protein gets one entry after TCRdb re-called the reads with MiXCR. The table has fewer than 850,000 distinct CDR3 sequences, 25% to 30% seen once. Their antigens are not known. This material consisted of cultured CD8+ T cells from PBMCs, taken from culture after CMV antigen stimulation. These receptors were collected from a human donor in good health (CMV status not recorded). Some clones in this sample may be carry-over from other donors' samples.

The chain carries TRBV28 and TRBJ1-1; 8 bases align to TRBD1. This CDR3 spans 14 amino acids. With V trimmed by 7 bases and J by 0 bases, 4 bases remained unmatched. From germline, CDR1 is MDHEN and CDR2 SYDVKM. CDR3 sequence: CASKNRGMNTEAFF. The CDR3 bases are TGTGCCAGCAAAAACAGGGGGATGAACACTGAAGCTTTCTTT.

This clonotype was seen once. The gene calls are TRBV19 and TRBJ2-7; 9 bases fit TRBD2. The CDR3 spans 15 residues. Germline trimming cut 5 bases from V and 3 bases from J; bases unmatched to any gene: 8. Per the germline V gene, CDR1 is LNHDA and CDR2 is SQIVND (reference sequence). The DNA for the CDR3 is TGTGCCAGTAGTTGGCTAGCGGGGAGCCTCTACGAGCAGTACTTC. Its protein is CASSWLAGSLYEQYF.

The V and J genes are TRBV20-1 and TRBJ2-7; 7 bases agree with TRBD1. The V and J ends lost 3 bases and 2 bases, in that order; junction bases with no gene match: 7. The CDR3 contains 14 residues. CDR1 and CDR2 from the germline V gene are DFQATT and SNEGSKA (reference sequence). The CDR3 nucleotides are TGCAGTGCTAGGGGGACAGTGTCAACCTACGAGCAGTACTTC. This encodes CSARGTVSTYEQYF.

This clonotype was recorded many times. In nucleotides, the CDR3 is TGTGCCAGCAGCCGAGGGACTAGCGGGGGTTACGAGCAGTACGTC. Protein product: CASSRGTSGGYEQYV. The V call is TRBV7-2, the J call TRBJ2-7; 14 nucleotides line up with TRBD2. The germline gives CDR1 SGHTA, CDR2 FQGNSA. The V gene end was trimmed by 5 bases and the J gene end by 4 bases; junction bases not matched to a gene: 4. The CDR3 runs 15 residues.

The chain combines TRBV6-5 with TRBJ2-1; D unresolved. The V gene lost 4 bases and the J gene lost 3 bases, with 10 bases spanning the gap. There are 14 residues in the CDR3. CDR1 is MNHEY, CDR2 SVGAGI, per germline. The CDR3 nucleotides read TGTGCCAGCAGTTCACAAGATCTCTACAATGAGCAGTTCTTC. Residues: CASSSQDLYNEQFF.

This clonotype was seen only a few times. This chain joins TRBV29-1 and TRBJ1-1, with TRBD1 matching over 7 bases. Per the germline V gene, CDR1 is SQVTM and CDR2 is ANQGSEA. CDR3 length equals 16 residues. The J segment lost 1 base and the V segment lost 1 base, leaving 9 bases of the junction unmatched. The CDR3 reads CSVEVRGGKGNTEAFF. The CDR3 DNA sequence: TGCAGCGTTGAAGTTCGAGGGGGCAAGGGGAACACTGAAGCTTTCTTT. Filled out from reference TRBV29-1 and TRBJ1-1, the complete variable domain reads SAVISQKPSRDICQRGTSLTIQCQVDSQVTMMFWYRQQPGQSLTLIATANQGSEATYESGFVIDKFPISRPNLTFSTLTVSNMSPEDSSIYLCSVEVRGGKGNTEAFFGQGTRLTVV.

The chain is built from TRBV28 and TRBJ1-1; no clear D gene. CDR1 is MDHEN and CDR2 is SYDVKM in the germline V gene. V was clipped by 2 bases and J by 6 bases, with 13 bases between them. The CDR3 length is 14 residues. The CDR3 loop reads CASSLRRVRSEAFF. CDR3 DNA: TGTGCCAGCAGTTTACGCCGCGTACGGTCTGAAGCTTTCTTT. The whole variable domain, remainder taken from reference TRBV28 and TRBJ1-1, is DVKVTQSSRYLVKRTGEKVFLECVQDMDHENMFWYRQDPGLGLRLIYFSYDVKMKEKGDIPEGYSVSREKKERFSLILESASTNQTSMYLCASSLRRVRSEAFFGQGTRLTVV.

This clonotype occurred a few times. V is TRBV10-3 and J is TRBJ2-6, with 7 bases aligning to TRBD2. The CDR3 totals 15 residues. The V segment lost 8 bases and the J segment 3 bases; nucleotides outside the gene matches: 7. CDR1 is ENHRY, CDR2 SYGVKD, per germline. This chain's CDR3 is CAIGEGTLGANVLTF. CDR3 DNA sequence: TGTGCCATCGGGGAGGGAACCCTTGGGGCCAACGTCCTGACTTTC.

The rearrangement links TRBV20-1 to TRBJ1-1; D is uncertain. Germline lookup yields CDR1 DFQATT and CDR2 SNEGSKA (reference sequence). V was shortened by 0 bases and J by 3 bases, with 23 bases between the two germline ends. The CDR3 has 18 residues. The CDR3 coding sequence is TGCAGTGCTAGAGACCCCGGAGGTTTACCCCGGTGGGACACTGAAGCTTTCTTT. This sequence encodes CSARDPGGLPRWDTEAFF.

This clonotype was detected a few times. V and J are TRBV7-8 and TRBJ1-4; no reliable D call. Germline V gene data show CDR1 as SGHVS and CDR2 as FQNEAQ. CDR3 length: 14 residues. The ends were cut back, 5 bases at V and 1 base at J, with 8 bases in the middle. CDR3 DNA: TGTGCCAGCAGCGGGAGGATAACTAATGAAAAACTGTTTTTT. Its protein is CASSGRITNEKLFF.

The CDR3 loop is CASSDTGRPQETQYF. For the CDR3, the DNA is TGTGCCAGCAGTGATACGGGCAGGCCGCAAGAGACCCAGTACTTC. The chain joins TRBV25-1 to TRBJ2-5; D unresolved. CDR1 is MGHDK and CDR2 is SYGVNS in the germline V gene. The length of the CDR3 is 15 residues. V was trimmed by 3 bases and J by 2 bases, leaving 13 bases between them.

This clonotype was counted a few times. The CDR3 loop is CASSYGGFAFF. In DNA, the CDR3 is TGTGCCAGCAGTTACGGAGGGTTCGCTTTCTTT. This rearrangement joins TRBV6-6 to TRBJ1-1, with D unclear. The germline gives CDR1 MNHNY, CDR2 SVGAGI (reference sequence). This CDR3 is built from 11 residues. V gave up 2 bases and J gave up 11 bases, with 9 bases separating them.

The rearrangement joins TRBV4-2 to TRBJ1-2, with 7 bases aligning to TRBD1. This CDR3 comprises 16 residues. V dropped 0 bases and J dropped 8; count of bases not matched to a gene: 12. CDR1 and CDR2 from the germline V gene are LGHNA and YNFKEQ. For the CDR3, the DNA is TGTGCCAGCAGCCAAGAAGCCTCCTCGATCAGGGGGGGCTACACCTTC. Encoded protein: CASSQEASSIRGGYTF.

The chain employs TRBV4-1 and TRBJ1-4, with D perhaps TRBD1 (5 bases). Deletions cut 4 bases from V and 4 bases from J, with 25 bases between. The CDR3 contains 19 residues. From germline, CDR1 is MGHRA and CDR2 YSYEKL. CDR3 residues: CASSPGPSGPAPVNEKLFF. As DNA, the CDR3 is TGCGCCAGCAGCCCCGGGCCCTCGGGACCGGCTCCCGTTAATGAAAAACTGTTTTTT.

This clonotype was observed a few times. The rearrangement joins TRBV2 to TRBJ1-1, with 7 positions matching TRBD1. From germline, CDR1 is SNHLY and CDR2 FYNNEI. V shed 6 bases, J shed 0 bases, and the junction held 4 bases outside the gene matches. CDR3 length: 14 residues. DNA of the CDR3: TGTGCCAGCAGGGTCACAGGGGTGAACACTGAAGCTTTCTTT. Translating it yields CASRVTGVNTEAFF.

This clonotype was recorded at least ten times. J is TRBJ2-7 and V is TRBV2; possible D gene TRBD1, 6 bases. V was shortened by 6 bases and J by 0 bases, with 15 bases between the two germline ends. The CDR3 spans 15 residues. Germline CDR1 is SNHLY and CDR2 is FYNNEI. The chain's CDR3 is CASRGWTVSSYEQYF. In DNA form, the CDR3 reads TGTGCCAGCAGGGGCTGGACAGTAAGCTCCTACGAGCAGTACTTC.

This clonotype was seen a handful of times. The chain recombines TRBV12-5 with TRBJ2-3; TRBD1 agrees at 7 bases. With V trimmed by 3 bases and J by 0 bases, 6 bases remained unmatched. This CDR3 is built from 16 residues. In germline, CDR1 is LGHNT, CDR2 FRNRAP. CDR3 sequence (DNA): TGTGCTAGTGGTTTCGGGACAGACCTTAGCACAGATACGCAGTATTTT. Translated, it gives CASGFGTDLSTDTQYF.

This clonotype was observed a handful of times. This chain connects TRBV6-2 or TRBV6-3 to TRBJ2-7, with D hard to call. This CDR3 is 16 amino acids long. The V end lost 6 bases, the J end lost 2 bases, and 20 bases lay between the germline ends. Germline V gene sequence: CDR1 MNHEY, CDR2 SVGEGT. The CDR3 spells CASRTPTDLYAYEQYF. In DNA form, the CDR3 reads TGTGCCAGCAGGACCCCGACGGATCTTTATGCCTACGAGCAGTACTTC.

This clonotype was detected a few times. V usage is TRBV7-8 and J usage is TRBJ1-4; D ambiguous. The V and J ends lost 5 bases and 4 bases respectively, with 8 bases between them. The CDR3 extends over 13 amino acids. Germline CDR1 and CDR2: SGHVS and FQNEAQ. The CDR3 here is CASSPGFNEKLFF. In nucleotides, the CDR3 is TGTGCCAGCAGCCCCGGGTTTAATGAAAAACTGTTTTTT.

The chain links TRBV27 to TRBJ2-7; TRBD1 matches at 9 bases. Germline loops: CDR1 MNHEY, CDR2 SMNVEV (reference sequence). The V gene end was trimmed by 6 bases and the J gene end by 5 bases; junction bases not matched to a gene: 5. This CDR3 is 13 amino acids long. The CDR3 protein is CASSRDRANEQYF. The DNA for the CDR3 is TGTGCCAGCAGCCGGGACAGGGCCAACGAGCAGTACTTC.